This T cell receptor beta chain comes out of a study of beta chain features in type 1 diabetes. CDR1 and CDR2 from the germline V gene are SQVTM and ANQGSEA. After removal of 0 bases from V and 7 bases from J, the junction contained 8 bases not matched to a gene. This CDR3 has 15 residues. Isolated RNA was reverse transcribed in full, so expressed TCRB transcripts were sequenced. Clones were read by immunoSEQ multiplex PCR, and TCRdb kept only the in-frame ones, dropping some. The table has about 210,000 clones, roughly a tenth seen once. This sequence was found in a man in his late teens or twenties in good health. The V gene is TRBV29-1, the J gene TRBJ2-7; 11 bases are shared with TRBD2. The specimen sequenced was central memory CD4+ T cells from blood. The CDR3: CSVEDSTSGTWEQYF. As DNA, the CDR3 is TGCAGCGTTGAAGATTCGACTAGCGGGACATGGGAGCAGTACTTC.